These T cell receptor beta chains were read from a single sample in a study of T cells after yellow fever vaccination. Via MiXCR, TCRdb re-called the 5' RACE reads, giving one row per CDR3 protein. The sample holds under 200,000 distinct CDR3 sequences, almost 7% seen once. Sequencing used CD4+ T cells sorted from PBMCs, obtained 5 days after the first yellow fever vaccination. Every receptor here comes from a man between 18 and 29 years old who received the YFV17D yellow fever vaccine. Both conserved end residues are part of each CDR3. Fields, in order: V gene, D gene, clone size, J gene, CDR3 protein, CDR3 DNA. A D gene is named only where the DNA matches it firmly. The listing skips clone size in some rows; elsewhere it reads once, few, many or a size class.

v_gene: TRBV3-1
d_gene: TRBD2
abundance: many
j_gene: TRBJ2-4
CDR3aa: CASSESLAGKNIQYF
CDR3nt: TGTGCCAGCAGCGAGTCTCTAGCGGGCAAAAACATTCAGTACTTC

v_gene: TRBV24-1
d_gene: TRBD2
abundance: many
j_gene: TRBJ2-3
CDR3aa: CATSDQGLALDTQYF
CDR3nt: TGTGCCACCAGTGATCAGGGACTAGCGCTGGATACGCAGTATTTT

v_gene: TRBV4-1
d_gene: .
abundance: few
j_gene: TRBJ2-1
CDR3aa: CASSQIISVQDRPPQFF
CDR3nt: TGCGCCAGCAGCCAAATTATTTCGGTCCAGGATCGACCTCCCCAGTTCTTC

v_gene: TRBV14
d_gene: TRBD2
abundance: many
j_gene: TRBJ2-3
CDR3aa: CASSRRLAVTDTQYF
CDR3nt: TGTGCCAGCAGCCGGAGACTAGCGGTTACAGATACGCAGTATTTT

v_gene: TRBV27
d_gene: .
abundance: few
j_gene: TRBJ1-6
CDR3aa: CASSFSSGVNSPLHF
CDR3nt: TGTGCCAGCAGTTTTAGTTCAGGGGTAAATTCACCCCTCCACTTT

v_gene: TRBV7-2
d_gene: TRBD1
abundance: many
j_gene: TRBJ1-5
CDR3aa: CASSTGTVSQPQHF
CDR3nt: TGTGCCAGCAGCACCGGGACAGTCAGTCAGCCCCAGCATTTT

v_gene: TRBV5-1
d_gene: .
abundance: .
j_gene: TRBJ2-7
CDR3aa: CASSLVTGADEQYF
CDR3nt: TGCGCCAGCAGCTTGGTGACGGGGGCTGATGAGCAGTACTTC

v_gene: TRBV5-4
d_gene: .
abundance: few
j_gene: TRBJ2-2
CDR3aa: CASSAGAANTGELFF
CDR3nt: TGTGCCAGCAGCGCGGGGGCAGCGAACACCGGGGAGCTGTTTTTT

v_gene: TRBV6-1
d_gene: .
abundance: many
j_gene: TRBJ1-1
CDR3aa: CASSETPQDTEAFF
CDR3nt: TGTGCCAGCAGTGAAACCCCCCAAGACACTGAAGCTTTCTTT

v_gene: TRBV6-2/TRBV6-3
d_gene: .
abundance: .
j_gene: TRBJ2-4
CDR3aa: CASSPIQAKNIQYF
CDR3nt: TGTGCCAGCAGCCCCATTCAAGCCAAAAACATTCAGTACTTC

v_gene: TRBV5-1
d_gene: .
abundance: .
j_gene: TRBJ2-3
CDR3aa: CASSFDADTQYF
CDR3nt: TGCGCCAGCAGCTTCGACGCAGATACGCAGTATTTT

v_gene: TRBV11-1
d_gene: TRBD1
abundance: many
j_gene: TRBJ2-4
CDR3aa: CASSSSQGAKNIQYF
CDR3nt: TGTGCCAGCAGCTCCTCACAGGGGGCGAAAAACATTCAGTACTTC

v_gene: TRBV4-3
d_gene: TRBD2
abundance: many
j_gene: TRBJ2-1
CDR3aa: CASSQGPSGTMSYNEQFF
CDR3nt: TGCGCCAGCAGCCAAGGGCCCTCGGGGACTATGAGTTACAATGAGCAGTTCTTC

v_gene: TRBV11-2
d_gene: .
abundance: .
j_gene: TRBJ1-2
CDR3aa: CASSLGGGLANYGYTF
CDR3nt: TGTGCCAGCAGCTTAGGCGGCGGATTAGCTAACTATGGCTACACCTTC

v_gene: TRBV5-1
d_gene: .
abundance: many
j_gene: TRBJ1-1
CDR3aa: CASSFGSGNTEAFF
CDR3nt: TGCGCCAGCAGCTTTGGGTCGGGGAACACTGAAGCTTTCTTT

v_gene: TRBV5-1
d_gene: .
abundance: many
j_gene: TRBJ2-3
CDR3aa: CATNVGGFTDTQYF
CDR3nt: TGCGCCACCAACGTGGGGGGCTTCACAGATACGCAGTATTTT

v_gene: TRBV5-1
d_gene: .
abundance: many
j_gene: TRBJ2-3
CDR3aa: CASSLRIEGWADTQYF
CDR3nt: TGCGCCAGCAGCTTGAGAATTGAAGGGTGGGCAGATACGCAGTATTTT

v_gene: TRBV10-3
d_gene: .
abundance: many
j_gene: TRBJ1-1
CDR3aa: CAISRIPTGNTEAFF
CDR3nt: TGTGCCATCAGTCGAATCCCGACAGGGAACACTGAAGCTTTCTTT

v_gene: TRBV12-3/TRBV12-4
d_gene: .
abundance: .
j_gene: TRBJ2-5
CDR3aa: CASSSPGTEETQYF
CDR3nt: TGTGCCAGCAGTTCCCCCGGGACTGAAGAGACCCAGTACTTC

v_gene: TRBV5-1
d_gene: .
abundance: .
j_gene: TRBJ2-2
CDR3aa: CASSLDRETGELFF
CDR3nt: TGCGCCAGCAGCTTGGACAGAGAGACCGGGGAGCTGTTTTTT

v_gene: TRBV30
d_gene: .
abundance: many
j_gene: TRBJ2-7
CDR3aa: CAWTQAYEQYF
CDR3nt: TGTGCCTGGACACAGGCCTACGAGCAGTACTTC

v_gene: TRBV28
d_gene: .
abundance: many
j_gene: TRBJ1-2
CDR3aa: CASTGIVYGYTF
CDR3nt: TGTGCCAGCACCGGAATCGTTTATGGCTACACCTTC

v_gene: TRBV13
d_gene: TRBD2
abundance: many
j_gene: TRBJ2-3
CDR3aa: CASSSPDSGGTDTQYF
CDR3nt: TGTGCCAGCAGCTCCCCGGATAGCGGGGGCACAGATACGCAGTATTTT

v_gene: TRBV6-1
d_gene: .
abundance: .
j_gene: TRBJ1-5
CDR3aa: CASSSLSGARNQPQHF
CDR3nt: TGTGCCAGCAGCTCCCTCTCGGGTGCCCGCAATCAGCCCCAGCATTTT

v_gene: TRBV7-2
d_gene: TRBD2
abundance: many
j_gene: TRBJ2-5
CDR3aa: CASSSTSGGPETQYF
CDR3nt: TGTGCCAGCAGCTCAACTAGCGGGGGGCCCGAGACCCAGTACTTC

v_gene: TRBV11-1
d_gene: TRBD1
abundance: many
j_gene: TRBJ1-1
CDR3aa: CASSNTGVTEAFF
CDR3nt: TGTGCCAGCAGCAACACAGGGGTCACTGAAGCTTTCTTT

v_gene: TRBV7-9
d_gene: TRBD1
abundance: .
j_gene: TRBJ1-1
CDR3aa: CASSLATGGIAEAFF
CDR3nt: TGTGCCAGCAGCTTAGCCACAGGGGGAATCGCTGAAGCTTTCTTT

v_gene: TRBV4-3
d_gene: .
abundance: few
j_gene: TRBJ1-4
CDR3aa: CASSQEPGAGNEKLFF
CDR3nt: TGCGCCAGCAGCCAAGAGCCCGGGGCCGGAAATGAAAAACTGTTTTTT

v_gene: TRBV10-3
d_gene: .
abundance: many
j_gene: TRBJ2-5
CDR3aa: CAISETGKETQYF
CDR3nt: TGTGCCATCAGTGAGACAGGGAAAGAGACCCAGTACTTC

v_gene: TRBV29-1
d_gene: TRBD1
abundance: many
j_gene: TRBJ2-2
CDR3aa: CSVAQGQATGELFF
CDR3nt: TGCAGCGTAGCCCAGGGACAGGCCACCGGGGAGCTGTTTTTT

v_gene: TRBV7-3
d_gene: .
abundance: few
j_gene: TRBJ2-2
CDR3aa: CASSLKGGGELFF
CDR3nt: TGTGCCAGCAGCTTAAAGGGTGGCGGGGAGCTGTTTTTT

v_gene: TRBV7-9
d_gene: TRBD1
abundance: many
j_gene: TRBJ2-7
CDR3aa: CASSRTGDEQYF
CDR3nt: TGTGCCAGCAGCCGGACAGGGGACGAGCAGTACTTC

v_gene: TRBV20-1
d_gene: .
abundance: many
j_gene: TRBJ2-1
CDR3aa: CSARDPKGNNEQFF
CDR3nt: TGCAGTGCTAGGGACCCAAAGGGGAACAATGAGCAGTTCTTC

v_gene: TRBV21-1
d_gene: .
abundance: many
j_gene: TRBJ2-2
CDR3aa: CASSNSTAGTGGTWAGELFF
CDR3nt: TGTGCCAGCAGCAACAGTACCGCAGGGACAGGCGGGACCTGGGCCGGGGAGCTGTTTTTT

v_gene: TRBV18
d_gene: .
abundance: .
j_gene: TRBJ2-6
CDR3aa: CASSIPPGSGANVLTF
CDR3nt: TGTGCCAGCTCGATCCCGCCCGGTTCTGGGGCCAACGTCCTGACTTTC

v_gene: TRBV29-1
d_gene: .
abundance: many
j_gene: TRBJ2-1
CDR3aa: CSGEGRAYNEQFF
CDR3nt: TGCAGCGGTGAGGGGCGAGCCTACAATGAGCAGTTCTTC

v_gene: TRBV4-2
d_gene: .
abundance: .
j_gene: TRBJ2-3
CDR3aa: CASSPGLLTDTQYF
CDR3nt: TGTGCCAGCAGCCCCGGGCTCCTCACAGATACGCAGTATTTT

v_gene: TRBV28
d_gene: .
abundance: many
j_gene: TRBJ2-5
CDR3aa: CASGRQTQYF
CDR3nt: TGTGCCAGCGGGCGTCAGACCCAGTACTTC

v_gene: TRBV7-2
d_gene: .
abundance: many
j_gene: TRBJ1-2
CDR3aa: CASSLEFLRSYTF
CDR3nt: TGTGCCAGCAGCTTAGAGTTCTTAAGGAGCTACACCTTC

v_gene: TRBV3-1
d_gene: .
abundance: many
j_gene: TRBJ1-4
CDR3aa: CASSQVYEKLFF
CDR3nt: TGTGCCAGCAGCCAAGTTTACGAAAAACTGTTTTTT

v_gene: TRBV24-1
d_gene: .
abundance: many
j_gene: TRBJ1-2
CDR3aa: CATSDGGTGNYGYTF
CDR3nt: TGTGCCACCAGTGATGGCGGGACGGGCAACTATGGCTACACCTTC

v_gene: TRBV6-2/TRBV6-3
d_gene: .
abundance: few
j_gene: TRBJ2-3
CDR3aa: CASSFTTDTQYF
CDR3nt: TGTGCCAGCAGTTTCACCACAGATACGCAGTATTTT

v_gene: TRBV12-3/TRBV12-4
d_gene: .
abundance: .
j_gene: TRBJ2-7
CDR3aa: CASTSVKYEQYF
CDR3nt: TGTGCCAGCACGAGTGTAAAGTACGAGCAGTACTTC

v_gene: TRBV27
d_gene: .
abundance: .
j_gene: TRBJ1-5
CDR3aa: CASTPLGGGNQPQHF
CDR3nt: TGTGCCAGCACCCCCTTGGGAGGAGGCAATCAGCCCCAGCATTTT